This TCR beta chain was retrieved from a study of blood T cell repertoires in COVID-19 (TCRdb year 2020). At the level of the whole study: Samples from collaborators originated in the United States, Italy and Spain and spanned both the acute and convalescent phases of COVID-19. The prospective study material was composed of cDNA or gDNA derived from T cells, B-cell-depleted T cells, or PBMCs. A freely available public database, intended as a resource for researchers studying the immune response to SARS-CoV-2, is where the repertoires were released. Samples came from the ongoing ImmuneRACE study (first 160 participants) plus 1,254 subjects from 6 global collaborators. HLA class I and class II types, where available, came from metadata supplied by the sample provider rather than from assay-based typing. The sample metadata nearly always contained a de-identified subject ID, COVID-19 status, age in years and sex. Subjects who had been exposed to COVID-19, were actively infected with it, or had recovered from it provided the deeply sampled blood TCRbeta repertoires that made up the dataset.

TCRbeta CDR3 regions were amplified from genomic DNA using the immunoSEQ Assay, a bias-controlled multiplex PCR. The original pipeline was this. Within the assay, amplification of reference gene primers was used to estimate how many nucleated cells each sample contained. To quantify the absolute abundance of each unique TCRbeta CDR3 rearrangement, sequence reads were collapsed and filtered. For each sample, productive Simpson clonality was calculated by taking the square root of Simpson's diversity index across productive rearrangements. TCRdb holds this immuneACCESS table with in-frame rearrangements only. Some clones are missing; in checked studies, unresolved V genes explain under half, and the rest has no known cause. V and J calls and clone size are copied from that table; D and trimming were computed from the DNA. The table for this sample lists around 300,000 clones; roughly 80% of them were counted only once. The biggest ten clones account for over 8.5% of the sample.

The paper's findings and limits, for the study overall: The quantity of clinical and demographic metadata differed by source and by participant and was supplied without curation.

Samples from volunteer blood donors who had recovered from COVID-19 were contributed by a second Seattle source. Whole blood was collected in K2EDTA tubes by collaborating institutions according to the institutions' own protocols. For TCRbeta analysis, collaborators shipped samples in one of three forms: frozen whole blood, isolated PBMCs, or DNA extracted from either of those sample types. Of note for this clone: Its antigen is not yet known. No much larger clonotype is one base removed from it; base qualities were not supplied.

V gives up 7 bases and J gives up 10 bases, and the segment between their germline ends measures 17 bases. Taken from cysteine to phenylalanine, the CDR3 has 14 residues. The kept DNA is CDR3 alone, 42 bases in frame from the first base. Via the germline V gene (reference sequence), CDR1 is SEHNR and CDR2 FQNEAQ. Sequenced input: peripheral blood. The chain joins TRBV7-9 to TRBJ1-6; perhaps TRBD1 is the D gene, with 5 bases matching. The receptor was derived from a woman between 45 and 65 years old who had recovered from COVID-19. CDR3 region: CASTQSQGQSPLHF. The sequence in DNA is TGTGCCAGCACCCAATCCCAGGGTCAGTCACCCCTCCACTTT.